This T cell receptor beta chain was identified during a study of T cells in Graves' hyperthyroidism and ophthalmopathy. Overall study findings and caveats: Most clonotypes that expanded in the thyroid above 0.001 also showed up in blood.

Uncontrolled infection, other autoimmune disease, pregnancy or lactation barred patients from enrollment. Orbital computed tomography, thyroid ultrasound, serum thyroxine and TRAb, and clinical symptoms together informed the diagnoses. PBMCs came from about 10 ml fresh peripheral blood. TCR beta CDR3 region amplification was performed from RNA transcripts. Using the HTBI primer set, a first-round RT-PCR was run on the TCR CDR3. TCRdb recomputed calls from the multiplex PCR reads with MiXCR, one row per CDR3 protein. The sample records hundreds of thousands of distinct CDR3 sequences, less than 25% being singletons. On this clonotype itself: Antigen unknown.

The sample consisted of blood. The clonotype was recovered from a man aged 25-45 years with Graves' ophthalmopathy.

CDR3 region: CASADGAKLPGELFF. For the CDR3, the DNA is TGTGCCAGCGCTGATGGGGCAAAATTACCCGGGGAGCTGTTTTTT. The genes are TRBV12-3 or TRBV12-4 and TRBJ2-2; D is possibly TRBD1 (5 bases). CDR3 length equals 15 residues. Between the trimmed V and J ends, which lost 8 bases and 6 bases, there was a span of 19 bases.